A selection of T cell receptor beta chains follows, all from one sample in a study of metastatic and nonmetastatic thyroid tumors. TCRdb re-analyzed the PCR reads using MiXCR. The sample has 35,000 to 45,000 clones, roughly 3.1% seen once. Material for sequencing was blood. These receptors came from a female donor with papillary thyroid cancer or a benign thyroid nodule (not recorded which). Some clones in this sample may be carry-over from other donors' samples. Both conserved end residues are trimmed from each CDR3. The order of the fields is V gene, J gene, CDR3 protein.

TRBV25-1	TRBJ2-7	ASSRGGTGGHEQY
TRBV5-6	TRBJ2-1	ASSLQGLSYNEQF
TRBV7-3	TRBJ2-1	ASSLSGGLKQF
TRBV5-1	TRBJ2-7	ASSVSGTVVEQY
TRBV20-1	TRBJ1-6	SAHQAGAINSPLH
TRBV4-1	TRBJ2-1	ASSQDGGASGSMGEQF
TRBV28	TRBJ2-3	ASSWDTVHTGTTTDTQY
TRBV12-3/TRBV12-4	TRBJ1-3	ASRTGVSSEKTIY
TRBV2	TRBJ2-2	ASRAWKLSSTGELF
TRBV12-3/TRBV12-4	TRBJ1-2	ASSLWGQGADGGYT
TRBV6-2/TRBV6-3	TRBJ1-1	ASNLQGEFTEAF
TRBV4-1	TRBJ1-1	ASSRGQVNTEAF
TRBV12-3/TRBV12-4	TRBJ2-1	ASSFESSYNEQF
TRBV20-1	TRBJ2-1	SARGERGGELNEQF